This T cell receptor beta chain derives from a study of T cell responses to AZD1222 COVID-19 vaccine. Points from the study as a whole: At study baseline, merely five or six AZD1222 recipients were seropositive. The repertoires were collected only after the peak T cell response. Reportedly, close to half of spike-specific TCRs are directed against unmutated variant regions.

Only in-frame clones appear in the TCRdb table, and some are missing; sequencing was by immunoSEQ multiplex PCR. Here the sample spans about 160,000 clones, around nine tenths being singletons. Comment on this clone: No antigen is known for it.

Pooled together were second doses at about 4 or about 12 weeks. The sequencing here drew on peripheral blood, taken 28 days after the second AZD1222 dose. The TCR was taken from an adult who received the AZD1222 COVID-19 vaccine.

CDR3 in DNA: TGTGCCACTCAGTACGGGGTCATAGGCAATCAGCCCCAGCATTTT. As protein: CATQYGVIGNQPQHF. The J gene is TRBJ1-5, the V gene TRBV19; unclear D gene. The length of the CDR3 is 15 residues. Germline CDR1 reads LNHDA; CDR2 reads SQIVND (reference sequence). The V gene lost 10 bases and the J gene lost 2 bases, with 18 bases spanning the gap.